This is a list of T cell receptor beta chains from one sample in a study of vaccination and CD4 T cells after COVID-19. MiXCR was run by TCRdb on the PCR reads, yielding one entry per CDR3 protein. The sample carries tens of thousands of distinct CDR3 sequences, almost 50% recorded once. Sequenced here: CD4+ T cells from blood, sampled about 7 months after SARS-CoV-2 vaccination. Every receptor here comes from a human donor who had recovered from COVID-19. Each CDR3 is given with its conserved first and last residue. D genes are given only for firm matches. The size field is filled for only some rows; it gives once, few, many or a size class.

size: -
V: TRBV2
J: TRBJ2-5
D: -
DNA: TGTGCCAGCAGCGGGGACCTCACTACTGGGTACTTC
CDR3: CASSGDLTTGYF

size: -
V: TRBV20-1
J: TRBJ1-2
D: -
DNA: TGCAGTGCTGGACAGCTCAACTATGGCTACACCTTC
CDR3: CSAGQLNYGYTF

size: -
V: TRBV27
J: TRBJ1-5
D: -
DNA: TGTGCCAGCAGTCAGGTCCTCAATCAGCCCCAGCATTTT
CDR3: CASSQVLNQPQHF

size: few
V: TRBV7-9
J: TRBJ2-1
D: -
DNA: TGTGCCAGCAGCTTCTTGGGGGAGCAGTTCTTC
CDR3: CASSFLGEQFF

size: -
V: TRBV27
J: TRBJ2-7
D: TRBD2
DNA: TGTGCCAGCAGTTTCTTAGCGGGAGGGCCTGCCTACGAGCAGTACTTC
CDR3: CASSFLAGGPAYEQYF

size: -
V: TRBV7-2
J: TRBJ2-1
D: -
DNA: TGTGCCAGCAGCCCCAGGGGCCTCAATGAGCAGTTCTTC
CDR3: CASSPRGLNEQFF

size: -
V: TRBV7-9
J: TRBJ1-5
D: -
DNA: TGTGCCAGCAGCTTAGGAGCCCAAGGCAATCAGCCCCAGCATTTT
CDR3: CASSLGAQGNQPQHF

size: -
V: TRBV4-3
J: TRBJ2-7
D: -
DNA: TGCGCCAGCAGCCGCCGGGACACCATCTACGAGCAGTACTTC
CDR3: CASSRRDTIYEQYF

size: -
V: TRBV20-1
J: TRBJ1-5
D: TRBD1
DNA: TGCAGTGCTAGAGAGGTGTCTAGAGGGGGCGTCAATCAGCCCCAGCATTTT
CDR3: CSAREVSRGGVNQPQHF

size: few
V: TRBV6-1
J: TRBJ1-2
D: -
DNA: TGTGCCAGCTTGGGGGCAAACTATGGCTACACCTTC
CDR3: CASLGANYGYTF

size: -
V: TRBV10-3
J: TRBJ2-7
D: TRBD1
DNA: TGTGCCATAAGACAGGGGGCGGACGAGCAGTACTTC
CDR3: CAIRQGADEQYF

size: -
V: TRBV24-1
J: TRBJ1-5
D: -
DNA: TGTGCCACCAGGGGCTCAGGGGAAGGGGATCAGCCCCAGCATTTT
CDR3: CATRGSGEGDQPQHF

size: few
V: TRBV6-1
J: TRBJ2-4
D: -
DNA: TGTGCCAGCAGTAACGGTCCTGGAAACATTCAGTACTTC
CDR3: CASSNGPGNIQYF

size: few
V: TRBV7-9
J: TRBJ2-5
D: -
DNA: TGTGCCAGCAGCGACGTTGGGTCTCGGGGCCAAGAGACCCAGTACTTC
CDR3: CASSDVGSRGQETQYF

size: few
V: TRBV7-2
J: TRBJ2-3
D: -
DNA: TGTGCCAGCAGCACTTACACAGATACGCAGTATTTT
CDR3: CASSTYTDTQYF

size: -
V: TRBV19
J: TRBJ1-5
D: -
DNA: TGTGCCAGTAAGGCATCTCAGGGCGTATATCAGCCCCAGCATTTT
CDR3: CASKASQGVYQPQHF

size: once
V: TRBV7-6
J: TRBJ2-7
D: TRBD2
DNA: TGTGCCAGCAGCTCAAATAGCGGGGCATGGGGATACGAGCAGTACTTC
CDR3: CASSSNSGAWGYEQYF

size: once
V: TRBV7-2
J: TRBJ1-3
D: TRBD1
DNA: TGTGCCAGCAACGAGGGGGCGGGGTGGAACACCATATATTTT
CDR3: CASNEGAGWNTIYF

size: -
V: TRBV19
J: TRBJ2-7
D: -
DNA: TGTGCCAGTAGTATAGGGCGGGACGCCTACGAGCAGTACTTC
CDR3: CASSIGRDAYEQYF

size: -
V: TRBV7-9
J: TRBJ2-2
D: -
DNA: TGTGCCAGCAGCTTCCGGGAGTCGCAGCCGAACACCGGGGAGCTGTTTTTT
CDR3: CASSFRESQPNTGELFF

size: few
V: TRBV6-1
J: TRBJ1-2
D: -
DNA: TGTGCCAGCAGTGCAGGCCAAGGTGGCGGCTACACCTTC
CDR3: CASSAGQGGGYTF

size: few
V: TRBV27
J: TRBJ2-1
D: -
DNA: TGTGCCAGCAGTTACAAGGGGCTCTCCTACAATGAGCAGTTCTTC
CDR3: CASSYKGLSYNEQFF

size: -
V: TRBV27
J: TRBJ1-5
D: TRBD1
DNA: TGTGCCAGCAGTTCCGGGACAGGAGAATTTCAGCCCCAGCATTTT
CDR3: CASSSGTGEFQPQHF

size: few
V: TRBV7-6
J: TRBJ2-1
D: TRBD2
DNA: TGTGCCAGCAGCCCCCCGGCAGGGCGGGGGAATGAGCAGTTCTTC
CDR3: CASSPPAGRGNEQFF

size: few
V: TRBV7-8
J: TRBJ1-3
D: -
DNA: TGTGCCAGCAGCTTGGACCACTCTGGAAACACCATATATTTT
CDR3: CASSLDHSGNTIYF

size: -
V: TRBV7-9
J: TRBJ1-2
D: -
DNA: TGTGCCAGCAGCCTTACAGAAGACTATGGCTACACCTTC
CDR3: CASSLTEDYGYTF